This entry features one T cell receptor beta chain sequence. The antigen is unknown. The germline CDR1 and CDR2 sequences are SGHAT and FQNNGV. This CDR3 is 15 amino acids long. The V end was cut by 3 bases, the J end by 0 bases, with 10 bases between. The sample originates from a study of blood T cells in healthy people across ages. Whole-study results and caveats: Higher diversity, along with more naive CD4+ cells, distinguished long-lived donors from aged donors.

Alongside a J-beta primer mix, a sample-barcoded 5' primer served in a second PCR lasting roughly 6 to 12 cycles. Via MiXCR, TCRdb re-called the 5' RACE reads, giving one row per CDR3 protein. Seen here are 650,000 to 800,000 distinct CDR3 sequences, around 45% observed once, and the top ten hold about a fifth. The sample taken for sequencing was blood. The clonotype comes from a man in his 60s in good health. The chain uses TRBV11-2 and TRBJ2-3, with D possibly being TRBD2 (5 bases). This CDR3 reads CASSLMRTSTDTQYF. The CDR3 DNA reads TGTGCCAGCAGCTTGATGCGGACTAGCACAGATACGCAGTATTTT.